This T cell receptor beta chain emerged from a study of human T cells and chemical hapten exposure. TCRdb re-called the RACE reads with MiXCR, one entry per CDR3 protein. The sample has 80,000 to 100,000 distinct CDR3 sequences; 9.5% to 15% are singletons. Trimming took 6 bases from V and 5 from J; bases not matched to a gene: 5. In germline, CDR1 is MDHEN, CDR2 SYDVKM. The CDR3 contains 14 residues. Time point indicated: patch test 1, 2 weeks after DPC sensitization. The treatment: therapeutic diphenylcyclopropenone sensitization with weekly scalp DPC. With regard to this clonotype: Its antigen is undetermined. A read error is possible here, since a much larger clone lies one base away.

Study-level results: Counts of TCRs above 1 in 1000 frequency stayed unchanged with DPC sensitization.

Specimen: whole blood, collected in connection with sensitization to the hapten diphenylcyclopropenone (DPC). The receptor was derived from a woman in her thirties or forties with alopecia areata. Some clones in this sample may be carry-over from other donors' samples. The rearrangement uses TRBV28 and TRBJ2-3, with 10 bases lining up with TRBD1. The DNA for the CDR3 is TGTGCCAGCAGCTCCGGGACAGGGGAAGATACGCAGTATTTT. Translation gives CASSSGTGEDTQYF. The full variable domain, with the rest looked up from reference TRBV28 and TRBJ2-3, is DVKVTQSSRYLVKRTGEKVFLECVQDMDHENMFWYRQDPGLGLRLIYFSYDVKMKEKGDIPEGYSVSREKKERFSLILESASTNQTSMYLCASSSGTGEDTQYFGPGTRLTVL.